The 26 T cell receptor beta chains in this list originate from one sample, sequenced in a study of blood T cells in healthy people across ages. PCR was performed a second time for about 6 to 11 cycles using a sample-barcoded 5' primer and a J-beta primer mix. TCRdb independently ran MiXCR on the 5' RACE reads; one entry per CDR3 protein. The sample contains approximately 780,000 distinct CDR3 sequences, around 24% of which appear only once. These records were also assigned to another study, of T cells of mothers and their children.

The sequenced sample consisted of blood. The origin of the receptors is a boy under 18 in good health.

J is TRBJ1-5 and V is TRBV6-5, with a weak D call TRBD1 (5 bases). Trimming shortened V by 2 bases and J by 6 bases, and 14 bases separated the two germline ends. The V gene's germline CDR1 is MNHEY and CDR2 SVGAGI. The CDR3 is made up of 15 amino acids. The CDR3 spells CASSYEGPGLQPQHF. CDR3 nucleotide sequence: TGTGCCAGCAGTTACGAGGGGCCCGGTCTTCAGCCCCAGCATTTT.

This clonotype was observed a handful of times. This rearrangement joins TRBV10-3 to TRBJ2-5, with TRBD2 identical over 10 bases. After removal of 0 bases from V and 7 bases from J, the junction contained 8 bases not matched to a gene. The CDR3 is made up of 16 amino acids. Germline-derived CDR1 and CDR2 are ENHRY and SYGVKD. CDR3 nucleotide sequence: TGTGCCATCAGTGAGTCTAAGGGACTAGCGCCTGGGACCCAGTACTTC. It yields the protein CAISESKGLAPGTQYF.

The J gene is TRBJ1-3, the V gene TRBV9; D not resolved. Trimming shortened V by 2 bases and J by 8 bases, and 11 bases separated the two germline ends. The germline gives CDR1 SGDLS, CDR2 YYNGEE. This CDR3 comprises 13 residues. CDR3 DNA sequence: TGTGCCAGCAGCGTGGCGGGCGGAGACACCATATATTTT. Its protein product is CASSVAGGDTIYF.

V usage is TRBV20-1 and J usage is TRBJ1-2, with D uncertain. Germline values: CDR1 DFQATT, CDR2 SNEGSKA (reference sequence). V shed 0 bases and J shed 1 base, with 9 bases lying between them. There are 14 residues in the CDR3. Written as DNA, the CDR3 is TGCAGTGCTAGAGACCCGGACGGTAACTATGGCTACACCTTC. The encoded protein is CSARDPDGNYGYTF.

The chain joins TRBV11-2 to TRBJ1-1; possibly TRBD1 for D (6 bases). Trimming took off 2 bases at V and 1 base at J, with 20 bases between the two ends. The CDR3 has 18 amino acids. Germline-derived CDR1 and CDR2 are SGHAT and FQNNGV. CDR3 region: CASSLMRGRYLRNTEAFF. Written as DNA, the CDR3 is TGTGCCAGCAGCTTAATGCGGGGGCGGTATCTAAGGAACACTGAAGCTTTCTTT. Complete variable domain (other parts from reference TRBV11-2 and TRBJ1-1): EAGVAQSPRYKIIEKRQSVAFWCNPISGHATLYWYQQILGQGPKLLIQFQNNGVVDDSQLPKDRFSAERLKGVDSTLKIQPAKLEDSAVYLCASSLMRGRYLRNTEAFFGQGTRLTVV.

As concerns this clonotype: The CDR3 does not end in the conserved phenylalanine or tryptophan, so this is likely a read error. V and J are TRBV20-1 and TRBJ1-1, with 7 bases aligning to TRBD1. Unmatched junction bases numbered 5, after V lost 0 bases and J lost 1 base. This CDR3 spans 15 amino acids. From germline, CDR1 is DFQATT and CDR2 SNEGSKA (reference sequence). The CDR3 sequence: CSARDMGQPNTEAFL. CDR3 DNA: TGCAGTGCTAGAGATATGGGACAGCCGAACACTGAAGCTTTCCTT.

This clonotype came up many times. V usage is TRBV6-5 and J usage is TRBJ2-6; D is ambiguous. Germline V lookup: CDR1 MNHEY, CDR2 SVGAGI. This CDR3 has 15 residues. The V and J ends lost 0 bases and 0 bases respectively, with 3 bases between them. CDR3 sequence: CASSYSGSGANVLTF. CDR3 nucleotide sequence: TGTGCCAGCAGTTACTCGGGCTCTGGGGCCAACGTCCTGACTTTC.

The rearrangement joins TRBV5-1 to TRBJ2-5; D is possibly TRBD1 (6 bases). TRBJ2-7 matches the DNA end more closely, so the J call is doubtful. Germline values: CDR1 SGHRS, CDR2 YFSETQ. CDR3 size: 15 residues. The CDR3 spells CASSLVGAEVGEQYF. The CDR3 DNA is TGCGCCAGCAGCCTTGTGGGGGCCGAGGTGGGCGAGCAGTACTTC.

The genes are TRBV4-1 and TRBJ1-4; 7 nucleotides match TRBD1. The CDR3 covers 16 residues. CDR1 is MGHRA and CDR2 is YSYEKL in the germline V gene. J gave up 7 bases and V 1 base, and 9 bases lay outside the gene matches. CDR3: CASSQGGPGGREKLFF. The CDR3 nucleotides read TGCGCCAGCAGCCAAGGGGGTCCAGGGGGTCGTGAAAAACTGTTTTTT.

V gene TRBV5-6 combines with J gene TRBJ1-4; TRBD1 matches 9 bases. Germline trimming cut 2 bases from V and 4 bases from J; bases unmatched to any gene: 9. The CDR3 totals 17 residues. The germline gives CDR1 SGHDT, CDR2 YYEEEE. CDR3 DNA: TGTGCCAGCAGCTTTGGGGGACAGGGTATGAATAATGAAAAACTGTTTTTT. It specifies CASSFGGQGMNNEKLFF.

The chain uses TRBV5-1 and TRBJ1-2, with D maybe TRBD1 (5 bases). The CDR3 is 16 residues long. The V gene lost 4 bases and the J gene lost 4 bases, with 20 bases spanning the gap. Germline lookup yields CDR1 SGHRS and CDR2 YFSETQ. CDR3 loop: CASSPYRGLLVYGYTF. In DNA, the CDR3 is TGCGCCAGCAGCCCCTATCGGGGGTTATTGGTCTATGGCTACACCTTC.

Only one count was recorded for this clonotype. The chain uses TRBV28 and TRBJ2-5; 7 bases are shared with TRBD1. Germline V gene data show CDR1 as MDHEN and CDR2 as SYDVKM. This CDR3 contains 13 residues. The V segment lost 5 bases and the J segment 7 bases; nucleotides outside the gene matches: 7. CDR3 sequence: CASSATGTATQYF. As DNA, the CDR3 is TGTGCCAGCAGTGCGACAGGGACGGCGACCCAGTACTTC.

The J gene is TRBJ1-3, the V gene TRBV7-2; D not certain. V was cut by 5 bases and J by 4 bases, with 12 bases left in between. The CDR3 extends over 14 amino acids. CDR1 is SGHTA and CDR2 is FQGNSA in the germline V gene. CDR3 residues: CASSKSTAGNTIYF. The CDR3 bases are TGTGCCAGCAGCAAAAGCACAGCCGGAAACACCATATATTTT.

The V gene is TRBV7-9, the J gene TRBJ2-5; the D call may be TRBD1 or TRBD2 (5 bases each). The end of the DNA fits TRBJ2-7 better, so the J call may be wrong. This CDR3 is built from 15 residues. From germline, CDR1 is SEHNR and CDR2 FQNEAQ (reference sequence). The CDR3 bases are TGTGCCAGCAGCTTAAATTACAGGACTGGGGGCGAGCAGTACTTC. Residues: CASSLNYRTGGEQYF.

This clonotype was observed a few times. V usage is TRBV12-3 or TRBV12-4 and J usage is TRBJ2-3; D not resolved. There are 14 residues in the CDR3. The V gene lost 3 bases and the J gene lost 2 bases, with 9 bases spanning the gap. The CDR3 reads CASSFDGYTDTQYF. CDR3 nucleotides: TGTGCCAGCAGTTTTGATGGCTACACAGATACGCAGTATTTT.

The sample holds a few counts of this clonotype. V and J are TRBV10-3 and TRBJ2-7; TRBD1 matches at 8 bases. The trim removed 8 bases at V and 1 base at J, leaving 10 bases unmatched. The CDR3 totals 15 residues. Germline V lookup: CDR1 ENHRY, CDR2 SYGVKD. The chain's CDR3 is CAIGDRTGQSYEQYF. DNA for the CDR3: TGTGCCATCGGGGACAGGACAGGGCAATCCTACGAGCAGTACTTC.

This clonotype was observed a handful of times. This chain uses TRBV9 with TRBJ2-2, with 8 bases fitting TRBD1. In germline, CDR1 is SGDLS, CDR2 YYNGEE. V dropped 4 bases and J dropped 4; count of bases not matched to a gene: 3. CDR3 length equals 14 residues. Written as DNA, the CDR3 is TGTGCCAGCAGCAGGACAGGGATCACCGGGGAGCTGTTTTTT. Its translation: CASSRTGITGELFF.

The V gene is TRBV12-3 or TRBV12-4, the J gene TRBJ1-4, with D tentatively TRBD1 (5 bases). The CDR3 runs to 14 residues. The V gene lost 6 bases and the J gene lost 8 bases, with 16 bases spanning the gap. The DNA for the CDR3 is TGTGCCAGCAGCAAACGGGGCCAAGTAGAAAAACTGTTTTTT. Translated: CASSKRGQVEKLFF.

Only a few counts were recorded for this clonotype. The junction departs from germline at one end; a sequencing error may be responsible. The chain has TRBV12-3 or TRBV12-4 and TRBJ1-5, with a weak D call TRBD1 (6 bases). This CDR3 comprises 14 residues. CDR3 residues: CTSSLRQGREPQHF. In nucleotides, the CDR3 is TGTACCAGCAGTTTAAGGCAGGGGAGGGAGCCCCAGCATTTT.

Written as DNA, the CDR3 is TGTGCCAGCAGTTACTCGTCAGGGGCGGAGACCCAGTACTTC. Translation gives CASSYSSGAETQYF. This chain links TRBV6-5 with TRBJ2-5; perhaps TRBD1 as D (6 bases). This CDR3 spans 14 amino acids. V shed 0 bases and J shed 5 bases, with 10 bases lying between them. Per germline, CDR1 MNHEY and CDR2 SVGAGI.

This clonotype appeared a single time. This chain joins TRBV6-1 and TRBJ2-3; D is undetermined. Germline V gene lookup returns CDR1 MNHNS and CDR2 SASEGT. Trimming took 2 bases from V and 0 from J, leaving 9 bases between them. This CDR3 region has 15 residues. CDR3 sequence (DNA): TGTGCCAGCAGTGAACTGGGCCCCAGCACAGATACGCAGTATTTT. Protein sequence: CASSELGPSTDTQYF.

The rearrangement links TRBV5-1 to TRBJ2-5, with TRBD1 as a possible D gene (6 bases). Germline lookup yields CDR1 SGHRS and CDR2 YFSETQ. The ends were cut back, 3 bases at V and 5 bases at J, with 14 bases in the middle. The CDR3 runs 14 residues. CDR3 in DNA: TGCGCCAGCAGCTCCCCCGGGACACGGGAGACCCAGTACTTC. This translates into CASSSPGTRETQYF. The full variable domain, in which reference TRBV5-1 and TRBJ2-5 provide the parts outside the CDR3, is KAGVTQTPRYLIKTRGQQVTLSCSPISGHRSVSWYQQTPGQGLQFLFEYFSETQRNKGNFPGRFSGRQFSNSRSEMNVSTLELGDSALYLCASSSPGTRETQYFGPGTRLLVL.

This clonotype was detected only a few times. The chain uses TRBV5-1 and TRBJ2-1, with 10 bases fitting TRBD2. Trimming took 1 base from V and 4 from J; bases not matched to a gene: 5. The CDR3 is 16 amino acids. The germline V gene has CDR1 SGHRS and CDR2 YFSETQ. The CDR3 here is CASSLTPSGGYNEQFF. The DNA for the CDR3 is TGCGCCAGCAGCTTGACCCCTAGCGGGGGTTACAATGAGCAGTTCTTC.

The chain recombines TRBV12-3 or TRBV12-4 with TRBJ2-5; possible D gene TRBD1, 6 bases. The V and J ends lost 6 bases and 3 bases respectively, with 8 bases between them. This CDR3 is 12 amino acids long. DNA of the CDR3: TGTGCCAGCAGACACAGGGAAGAGACCCAGTACTTC. Its translation: CASRHREETQYF.

This clonotype was seen a few times. The genes are TRBV12-5 and TRBJ1-4, with 7 bases matching TRBD1. The V and J ends lost 0 bases and 5 bases, in that order; junction bases with no gene match: 6. The CDR3 loop spans 16 amino acids. Germline V lookup: CDR1 LGHNT, CDR2 FRNRAP. Here the CDR3 DNA reads TGTGCTAGTGGTTTGGTACTTAGGGGGCGGAATGAAAAACTGTTTTTT. Translation: CASGLVLRGRNEKLFF.

The V call is TRBV3-1, the J call TRBJ2-3; D remains ambiguous. The CDR3 is made up of 14 amino acids. V lost 1 base and J lost 6, with 11 bases in between. CDR1 LGHDT and CDR2 YNNKEL come from the germline V gene (reference sequence). CDR3 nucleotides: TGTGCCAGCAGCCAAGCTAGGCCGTGGGATACGCAGTATTTT. This gives the protein CASSQARPWDTQYF.